These T cell receptor beta chains were read from a single sample in a study of blood T cell repertoires in COVID-19. Sequencing was performed with immunoSEQ multiplex PCR; in TCRdb, only in-frame clones are kept and a portion is missing. The sample holds about 150,000 clones, 75% to 95% seen once. The sample comprised peripheral blood. The source is a man between 50 and 59 years old with acute or convalescent COVID-19. Both conserved end residues are part of each CDR3. The D gene is left open where the match is weak. Clone size is given for some rows only: seen once, a few or many times, or a class if the clone is expanded.

j_gene,v_gene,abundance,d_gene,CDR3nt,CDR3aa
TRBJ2-2,TRBV7-2,-,-,TGTGCCAGCAGCTTATATCACAGGTCCACCGGGGAGCTGTTTTTT,CASSLYHRSTGELFF
TRBJ2-3,TRBV7-3,-,TRBD2,TGTGCCAGCAGCTCTTGGTTGCGGGGGGCCACAGATACGCAGTATTTT,CASSSWLRGATDTQYF
TRBJ2-5,TRBV10-3,-,-,TGTGCCATCAGCACCGGAGGAAGCGGCGGAGAGACCCAGTACTTC,CAISTGGSGGETQYF
TRBJ2-2,TRBV5-4,-,-,TGTGCCAGCAGCCCTACTAGGGCCGTACCCGGGGAGCTGTTTTTT,CASSPTRAVPGELFF
TRBJ2-2,TRBV29-1,-,TRBD2,TGCAGCGTTGAGTTTGGCGGGAGGGTAACCGGGGAGCTGTTTTTT,CSVEFGGRVTGELFF
TRBJ2-7,TRBV6-6,few,TRBD2,TGTGCCAGCAGCCCTGGGGGGGAGGCCCGGTACGAGCAGTACTTC,CASSPGGEARYEQYF
TRBJ2-1,TRBV9,once,TRBD2,TGTGCCAGCAGCGTAGGACTAGCGGGGGGGCCATACAATGAGCAGTTCTTC,CASSVGLAGGPYNEQFF
TRBJ2-1,TRBV6-5,-,TRBD2,TGTGCCAGCAGTCCCAGACTAGCGGGGGAGCAGTTCTTC,CASSPRLAGEQFF
TRBJ2-5,TRBV6-1,-,-,TGTGCCAGCAGTGAGGGTCTCGGGTCCCAGTACTTC,CASSEGLGSQYF
TRBJ2-1,TRBV28,-,TRBD2,TGTGCCAGCAGCCGACTAGCGGGGGGGAGGAATGAGCAGTTCTTC,CASSRLAGGRNEQFF
TRBJ1-3,TRBV19,-,-,TGTGCCAGTACCCCGCAGGGATACCGTTCGAACTCTGGAAACACCATATATTTT,CASTPQGYRSNSGNTIYF
TRBJ2-2,TRBV27,-,-,TGTGCCAGCAGCCGCATTCTACGGGTGCCCAACACCGGGGAGCTGTTTTTT,CASSRILRVPNTGELFF
TRBJ1-2,TRBV7-9,-,-,TGTGCCAGCAGCTTAGATCCGCTATCCTATGGCTACACCTTC,CASSLDPLSYGYTF
TRBJ1-4,TRBV13,-,-,TGTGCCAGCAGCTTCCGGCAGGGAGGTGAAAAACTGTTTTTT,CASSFRQGGEKLFF
TRBJ1-2,TRBV6-2/TRBV6-3,-,TRBD1,TGTGCCAGCAGTAAACACAGGGGACAAAACTATGGCTACACCTTC,CASSKHRGQNYGYTF
TRBJ2-7,TRBV5-6,-,TRBD2,TGTGCCAGCAGCCTCCGGGGACTAGCTGTATACGAGCAGTACTTC,CASSLRGLAVYEQYF
TRBJ1-1,TRBV6-5,once,-,TGTGCCAGCAGTTACTGGGGCAACACTGAAGCTTTCTTT,CASSYWGNTEAFF
TRBJ1-1,TRBV11-2,few,-,TGTGCCAGCAGCTTAGAATTTGGTTCTAGGAACACTGAAGCTTTCTTT,CASSLEFGSRNTEAFF
TRBJ1-2,TRBV15,-,-,TGTGCCACCAGCAGAGGAGTACAGGAGACCTATGGCTACACCTTC,CATSRGVQETYGYTF
TRBJ1-1,TRBV6-6,-,-,TGTGCCAGCAGTTACCCCGCAGGGGCGAACACTGAAGCTTTCTTT,CASSYPAGANTEAFF
TRBJ1-1,TRBV9,-,TRBD1,TGTGCCAGCAGCGCTTGGACAGGGATGAACACTGAAGCTTTCTTT,CASSAWTGMNTEAFF
TRBJ1-5,TRBV9,-,TRBD1,TGTGCCAGCAGCGAATACGGGGACAGCCCCAATCAGCCCCAGCATTTT,CASSEYGDSPNQPQHF
TRBJ1-5,TRBV2,-,-,TGTGCCAGCAGTGTTGGGGGGTCCTTCAATCAGCCCCAGCATTTT,CASSVGGSFNQPQHF
TRBJ1-2,TRBV28,-,-,TGTGCCAGCAGTTCCGACACCTATGGCTACACCTTC,CASSSDTYGYTF
TRBJ2-5,TRBV18,-,TRBD2,TGTGCCAGCTCACCGACTATCGGACTAGCGGGAGGCGGGGAGACCCAGTACTTC,CASSPTIGLAGGGETQYF
TRBJ2-1,TRBV19,-,-,TGTGCCAGTACCCTCGGGAGTAGCGGCAACAATGAGCAGTTCTTC,CASTLGSSGNNEQFF
TRBJ1-5,TRBV9,-,-,TGTGCCAGCAGCGCCGGACAGTATAATCAGCCCCAGCATTTT,CASSAGQYNQPQHF
TRBJ1-2,TRBV5-1,-,TRBD1,TGCGCCAGCAGCGCCTCCGGGACAGGGGACGGCTACACCTTC,CASSASGTGDGYTF
TRBJ1-2,TRBV19,-,TRBD1,TGTGCCAGTACGGGGTCGGGACAGCGCTATGGCTACACCTTC,CASTGSGQRYGYTF
TRBJ2-2,TRBV3-1/TRBV3-2,-,-,TGTGCCAGCAGCCAGACTCCCACCGGGGAGCTGTTTTTT,CASSQTPTGELFF
TRBJ2-1,TRBV11-2,-,TRBD2,TGTGCCAGCAGCCCGGGGACTAGCGTAATCTTC,CASSPGTSVIF
TRBJ1-5,TRBV7-2,-,TRBD1,TGTGCCAGCAGCTTAACAGGGGTTAGCAATCAGCCCCAGCATTTT,CASSLTGVSNQPQHF
TRBJ2-7,TRBV11-2,-,TRBD1,TGTGCCAGCAGCTTAGGGACAGGGGCCTACGAGCAGTACTTC,CASSLGTGAYEQYF
TRBJ1-2,TRBV6-2/TRBV6-3,-,TRBD1,TGTGCCAGCAGTTACGGACAGGGTCTTGGCTACACCTTC,CASSYGQGLGYTF
TRBJ1-1,TRBV27,-,-,TGTGCCAGCAGTTTAACAGGCGGACCTAACGAAGCTTTCTTT,CASSLTGGPNEAFF
TRBJ1-4,TRBV15,-,-,TGTGCCACCAGACCAGGAAACAGGGTGGCAGGGGAAAAACTGTTTTTT,CATRPGNRVAGEKLFF
TRBJ1-2,TRBV7-9,-,TRBD1,TGTGCCAGCAGCCTTCGACAGGGGGAGACCTATGGCTACACCTTC,CASSLRQGETYGYTF
TRBJ2-3,TRBV6-2/TRBV6-3,once,-,TGTGCCAGCAGTTACTCCAGGGGGGAGCGGGCAGATACGCAGTATTTT,CASSYSRGERADTQYF
TRBJ1-3,TRBV20-1,once,-,TGCAGTGGAGGGCCTGGAAACACCATATATTTT,CSGGPGNTIYF
TRBJ1-2,TRBV30,-,TRBD1,TGTGCCTGGAGTCTGGGACAGTCGAGTGGCTACACCTTC,CAWSLGQSSGYTF
TRBJ2-2,TRBV5-1,-,-,TGCGCCAGCAGCCATCGTAGACTAGGGTTAGGGGAGCTGTTTTTT,CASSHRRLGLGELFF
TRBJ1-5,TRBV7-9,-,-,TGTGCCAGCAGCCTGTCCCAGGTTAGCAATCAGCCCCAGCATTTT,CASSLSQVSNQPQHF
TRBJ2-7,TRBV10-3,-,TRBD1,TGTGCCATCAGGAAACAGGGGGCCTCCTACGAGCAGTACTTC,CAIRKQGASYEQYF
TRBJ2-7,TRBV28,-,TRBD2,TGTGCCAGCATCCGAGGGGACTACCCCTACGAGCAGTACTTC,CASIRGDYPYEQYF
TRBJ1-5,TRBV30,-,TRBD1,TGTGCCTGGAGTGTAGGGACAGGGGGCTGGCAGCCCCAGCATTTT,CAWSVGTGGWQPQHF
TRBJ1-5,TRBV28,once,-,TGTGCCAGCAGTCTAACAGGGTACGGCAATCAGCCCCAGCATTTT,CASSLTGYGNQPQHF
TRBJ2-2,TRBV5-8,-,-,TGTGCCAGCAGCGGGGGACACGGGGACACCGGGGAGCTGTTTTTT,CASSGGHGDTGELFF
TRBJ2-1,TRBV19,once,-,TGTGCCAGTAGTATAGGTGACTACCATGAGCAGTTCTTC,CASSIGDYHEQFF